Listed here are 4 T cell receptor beta chains from one sample, sequenced in a study of blood T cell repertoires in COVID-19. The repertoire was sequenced with immunoSEQ multiplex PCR; TCRdb's copy has only in-frame clones and lacks some. The sample carries 200,000 to 300,000 clones, around nine tenths recorded once. The sequenced sample consisted of peripheral blood. These receptors were obtained from a woman in her fifties or sixties with COVID-19, enrolled during active disease.

The chain carries TRBV10-3 and TRBJ2-7; 14 nucleotides line up with TRBD2. There are 15 residues in the CDR3. Trimming at V came to 6 bases and at J to 6 bases, leaving 7 bases not matched to a gene. The germline V gene encodes CDR1 ENHRY and CDR2 SYGVKD. CDR3 residues: CAIRPGLAGGVEQYF. For the CDR3, the DNA is TGTGCCATCAGGCCCGGACTAGCGGGAGGTGTCGAGCAGTACTTC.

The chain joins TRBV5-1 to TRBJ2-2; D is possibly TRBD2 (5 bases). This CDR3 is 14 amino acids long. The germline V gene has CDR1 SGHRS and CDR2 YFSETQ. The ends were cut back, 2 bases at V and 1 base at J, with 6 bases in the middle. CDR3 DNA: TGCGCCAGCAGCTTAGGAGGGAACACCGGGGAGCTGTTTTTT. It translates to CASSLGGNTGELFF.

This clone was seen a single time. This rearrangement joins TRBV5-1 to TRBJ2-6; 10 bases align to TRBD2. CDR1 and CDR2 from the germline V gene are SGHRS and YFSETQ. Losses at the gene ends were 0 bases for V and 2 bases for J; bases not matched to a gene: 2. The CDR3 totals 17 residues. CDR3: CASSLVAGGTGANVLTF. DNA for the CDR3: TGCGCCAGCAGCTTGGTAGCGGGAGGAACTGGGGCCAACGTCCTGACTTTC.

Only a few counts were recorded for this clone. The V and J genes are TRBV20-1 and TRBJ1-5; D is unresolved. The CDR3 covers 14 residues. Germline CDR1 reads DFQATT; CDR2 reads SNEGSKA (reference sequence). V was cut by 6 bases and J by 0 bases, with 12 bases left in between. CDR3 DNA: TGCAGTGCAAGTACACCGTATAGCAATCAGCCCCAGCATTTT. Translation gives CSASTPYSNQPQHF.